This T cell receptor beta chain derives from a study of human T cells and chemical hapten exposure. In the study overall: It was small differences in pooled library volume that mainly caused per-sample TCR yields to vary.

This clonotype was seen only a few times. Its antigen remains unidentified. During construction of the library, unique molecular identifiers were attached to individual cDNA molecules for quantitative, reproducible TCR counting. Via MiXCR, TCRdb re-called the reads, giving one row per CDR3 protein. This table holds more than 100,000 distinct CDR3 sequences, over 6.5% found once. RNA extraction used unfractionated whole blood as the source of total RNA. Germline V gene sequence: CDR1 SGHRS, CDR2 YFSETQ. The CDR3 length is 15 residues. The V segment lost 0 bases and the J segment 10 bases; nucleotides outside the gene matches: 5. Study observations and caveats: Counts of TCRs above 1 in 1000 frequency stayed unchanged with DPC sensitization.

The origin of this receptor is a human donor in good health. Some clones in this sample may be carry-over from other donors' samples. The chain links TRBV5-1 to TRBJ1-6, with 9 bases fitting TRBD1. Material: whole blood. The CDR3 nucleotides are TGCGCCAGCAGCTTGGGGGGACAGGGCCGCTCACCCCTCCACTTT. This encodes CASSLGGQGRSPLHF.